This T cell receptor beta chain is drawn from a study of shared clonotypes between healthy human individuals. General study results and limits: Shared clonotypes across all four donors exceeded non-shared ones in generation probability.

Naive CD8 isolation took CD45RO-negative cells positively selected for CCR7 and excluded terminally differentiated effector memory CD45RA+ cells. Donors, healthy HIV-negative adults, lacked recent acute infections or vaccinations. Genomic DNA per cell subset filled all wells of several immunoSEQ plates. Authors' processing steps: Filtering differed for immunoSEQ, which gave only junction sequences without quality scores. Produced via immunoSEQ multiplex PCR; TCRdb's table is partial and in-frame only. The D gene and trimming were derived from the DNA, and the V and J assignments and clone size from that table. Of 650,000 to 800,000 clones detected, just over 90% appear once; the ten largest clones hold approximately 24%. V lost 2 bases to trimming and J lost 5 bases, with 10 bases between them. The V gene's germline CDR1 is MNHEY and CDR2 SVGAGI. The CDR3 totals 14 residues. Of note for this clone: Its antigen remains unknown.

The sample was naive CD8+ T cells sorted from blood. The chain is built from TRBV6-5 and TRBJ1-5; D uncertain. The sequence derives from a man aged 25-45 years in good health. The CDR3 protein is CASSYVQTDQPQHF. CDR3 DNA: TGTGCCAGCAGTTACGTTCAAACGGATCAGCCCCAGCATTTT.